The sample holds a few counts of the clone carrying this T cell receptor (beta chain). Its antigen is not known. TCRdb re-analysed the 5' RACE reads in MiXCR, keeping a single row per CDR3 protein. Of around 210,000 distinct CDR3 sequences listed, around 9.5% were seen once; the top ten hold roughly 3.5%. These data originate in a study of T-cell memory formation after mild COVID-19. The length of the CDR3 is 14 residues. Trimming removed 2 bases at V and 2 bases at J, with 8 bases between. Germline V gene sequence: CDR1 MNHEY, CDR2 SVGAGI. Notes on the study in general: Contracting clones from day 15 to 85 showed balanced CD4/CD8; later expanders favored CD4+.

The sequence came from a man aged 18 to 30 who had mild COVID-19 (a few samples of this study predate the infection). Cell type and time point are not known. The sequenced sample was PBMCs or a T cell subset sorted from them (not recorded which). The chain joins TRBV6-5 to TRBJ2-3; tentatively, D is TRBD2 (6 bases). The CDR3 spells CASSYAGFTDTQYF. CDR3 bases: TGTGCCAGCAGTTACGCGGGGTTCACAGATACGCAGTATTTT.